Listed here are 26 T cell receptor beta chains from one sample, sequenced in a study of blood T cell repertoires in COVID-19 (dated by TCRdb to the early 2020s). Receptor libraries were prepared by the immunoSEQ multiplex PCR assay. Held by TCRdb, this immuneACCESS table contains in-frame sequences only and omits some clones. Under half of the omission traces to an unresolved V gene where checked; the cause of the rest is unknown. Within this sample are 250,000 to 350,000 clones, with around 90% of them counted one time only. The leading ten clones occupy roughly 2.3% of the sample. Sequenced input: peripheral blood. These receptors were taken from a man between 18 and 29 years old with active or convalescent COVID-19.

CDR3 protein: CASSLWDRGPGELFF. CDR3 in DNA: TGTGCCAGCAGCTTGTGGGACAGGGGGCCCGGGGAGCTGTTTTTT. This chain uses TRBV5-4 with TRBJ2-2, with 12 bases fitting TRBD1. CDR1 SGHNT and CDR2 YYREEE come from the germline V gene (reference sequence). This CDR3 region has 15 residues. The junction had 1 base not matched to a gene; V was cut back by 1 base and J by 6 bases.

This clone was picked up one time. The chain has TRBV6-6 and TRBJ1-1; TRBD1 is a possible D gene (6 bases). Germline V gene data show CDR1 as MNHNY and CDR2 as SVGAGI (reference sequence). The CDR3 is 12 amino acids. V lost 10 bases, J lost 6 bases, and 15 bases lay in between. CDR3 DNA: TGTGCCACCGAGACAGGAGTAGCTGAAGCTTTCTTT. Residues: CATETGVAEAFF.

The rearrangement joins TRBV5-1 to TRBJ1-3; perhaps TRBD1 as D (6 bases). CDR3 length: 11 amino acids. V lost 4 bases, J lost 8 bases, and 7 bases lay in between. Germline lookup yields CDR1 SGHRS and CDR2 YFSETQ. The CDR3 loop reads CASSHRDTIYF. CDR3 nucleotides: TGCGCCAGCAGCCACAGGGACACCATATATTTT.

The rearrangement links TRBV7-9 to TRBJ2-7; the D gene is possibly TRBD2 (6 bases). The V gene lost 2 bases and the J gene lost 5 bases, with 13 bases spanning the gap. Germline V gives CDR1 SEHNR, CDR2 FQNEAQ (reference sequence). This CDR3 is built from 14 residues. CDR3 nucleotide sequence: TGTGCCAGCAGCTTAATGGGCGGGGAAAACGAGCAGTACTTC. Its protein is CASSLMGGENEQYF.

This rearrangement joins TRBV15 to TRBJ2-1; D might be TRBD1 (6 bases). CDR3 length: 16 residues. Trimming shortened V by 0 bases and J by 5 bases, and 14 bases separated the two germline ends. From germline, CDR1 is LNHNV and CDR2 YYDKDF (reference sequence). CDR3 residues: CATSREGASYNNEQFF. CDR3 bases: TGTGCCACCAGCAGAGAGGGGGCTAGCTATAACAATGAGCAGTTCTTC.

V is TRBV29-1 and J is TRBJ2-7; maybe TRBD1 (5 bases). Per the germline V gene, CDR1 is SQVTM and CDR2 is ANQGSEA. The CDR3 is made up of 11 amino acids. V was cut by 5 bases and J by 6 bases, with 11 bases left in between. CDR3 sequence reads: CSVPGLSEQYF. The CDR3 DNA follows: TGCAGCGTTCCAGGGCTCTCCGAGCAGTACTTC.

The chain recombines TRBV2 with TRBJ1-5; 8 bases match TRBD1. Germline lookup yields CDR1 SNHLY and CDR2 FYNNEI. This CDR3 comprises 15 residues. V dropped 5 bases and J dropped 7; count of bases not matched to a gene: 10. The CDR3 region has the DNA TGTGCCAGCAGTCATGGACAGGGTTTTGTGCAGCCCCAGCATTTT. Translated, it gives CASSHGQGFVQPQHF.

The chain is built from TRBV28 and TRBJ1-2; 7 bases are shared with TRBD1. The CDR3 consists of 17 residues. Germline CDR1 is MDHEN and CDR2 is SYDVKM. J was trimmed by 5 bases and V by 5 bases; bases with no gene match: 17. CDR3 amino acids: CASSPRFVLVRGYGYTF. The CDR3, as DNA: TGTGCCAGCAGTCCTCGCTTTGTTTTGGTCAGGGGGTATGGCTACACCTTC.

V and J are TRBV6-6 and TRBJ1-2; TRBD1 matches 8 bases. The junction had 12 bases not matched to a gene; V was cut back by 6 bases and J by 3 bases. This CDR3 is built from 16 residues. Germline CDR1 reads MNHNY; CDR2 reads SVGAGI (reference sequence). In DNA, the CDR3 is TGTGCCAGCAGAACGTATGGGACAGGAAAATACTATGGCTACACCTTC. Translation gives CASRTYGTGKYYGYTF.

The table lists this clone with a few counts. The rearrangement uses TRBV10-1 and TRBJ2-7; D gene uncertain. Looked up from germline, CDR1 is WNHNN and CDR2 is SYGVQD (reference sequence). The length of the CDR3 is 15 residues. Trimming pared 3 bases from V and 2 bases from J, leaving 14 bases between. The CDR3 DNA reads as TGCGCCAGCAGTGATGGAGTTTACGGCCCCTACGAGCAGTACTTC. The encoded protein is CASSDGVYGPYEQYF.

The V call is TRBV5-1, the J call TRBJ2-7; 8 bases align to TRBD2. The germline V gene encodes CDR1 SGHRS and CDR2 YFSETQ. The CDR3 has 13 amino acids. V lost 2 bases and J lost 6; bases outside the gene matches: 4. The CDR3 reads CASSFTRGGEQYF. CDR3 in DNA: TGCGCCAGCAGCTTTACCCGGGGGGGCGAGCAGTACTTC.

This clone was observed a few times. This chain uses TRBV2 with TRBJ1-4; TRBD1 aligns across 9 bases. CDR1 SNHLY and CDR2 FYNNEI come from the germline V gene. V dropped 8 bases and J dropped 8; count of bases not matched to a gene: 9. The CDR3 sequence is 14 residues long. CDR3 protein: CASQIGTGKEKLFF. The CDR3 DNA reads TGTGCCAGCCAAATAGGGACAGGGAAGGAAAAACTGTTTTTT.

This rearrangement joins TRBV19 to TRBJ1-5; no reliable D call. Germline V CDR1 and CDR2: LNHDA, SQIVND (reference sequence). Trimming removed 0 bases at V and 7 bases at J, with 22 bases between. The CDR3 extends over 18 amino acids. The CDR3 reads CASSIDLFFGGFDQPQHF. The CDR3 coding sequence is TGTGCCAGTAGTATAGATCTTTTCTTTGGCGGGTTTGACCAGCCCCAGCATTTT.

This clone is a singleton in its sample. V gene TRBV19 combines with J gene TRBJ2-1, with 7 bases fitting TRBD2. CDR1 LNHDA and CDR2 SQIVND come from the germline V gene (reference sequence). V shed 7 bases and J 0 bases; nucleotides not matched to a gene: 6. The CDR3 extends over 15 amino acids. This chain's CDR3 is CASMWDYSSYNEQFF. The CDR3 nucleotides read TGTGCCAGTATGTGGGACTACAGCTCCTACAATGAGCAGTTCTTC.

The chain has TRBV24-1 and TRBJ1-5, with 9 bases that match TRBD1. V was pared by 3 bases and J by 3 bases, with 11 bases of the junction left unmatched. The germline gives CDR1 KGHDR, CDR2 SFDVKD. The CDR3 spans 18 residues. The CDR3 region has the DNA TGTGCCACCAGTGATCCCGTAGGGGGGACAGGGCTCAATCAGCCCCAGCATTTT. Protein: CATSDPVGGTGLNQPQHF.

This clone showed up just once. The chain carries TRBV5-5 and TRBJ2-7; D is undetermined. V shed 0 bases and J shed 4 bases, with 5 bases lying between them. From germline, CDR1 is SGHKS and CDR2 YYEKEE (reference sequence). There are 12 residues in the CDR3. CDR3 nucleotides: TGTGCCAGCAGCTTGGTACATTACGAGCAGTACTTC. This codes for CASSLVHYEQYF. Filled out from reference TRBV5-5 and TRBJ2-7, the complete variable domain reads DAGVTQSPTHLIKTRGQQVTLRCSPISGHKSVSWYQQVLGQGPQFIFQYYEKEERGRGNFPDRFSARQFPNYSSELNVNALLLGDSALYLCASSLVHYEQYFGPGTRLTVT.

This rearrangement joins TRBV5-8 to TRBJ2-7; no definite D call. This CDR3 spans 11 amino acids. The germline V gene has CDR1 SGHTS and CDR2 YDEGEE. V was cut by 6 bases and J by 7 bases, with 11 bases left in between. CDR3 in amino acids: CASTPQVEQYF. CDR3 nucleotides: TGTGCCAGCACCCCCCAGGTTGAGCAGTACTTC.

In this sample, this clone turned up many times. The chain has TRBV5-6 and TRBJ1-2, with 11 bases matching TRBD1. V lost 4 bases, J lost 6 bases, and 8 bases stayed unmatched. Germline CDR1 SGHDT, CDR2 YYEEEE. The CDR3 spans 15 residues. CDR3 sequence: CASSRSDRGRDGYTF. The CDR3 coding sequence is TGTGCCAGCAGCCGTTCGGACAGGGGGCGAGATGGCTACACCTTC.

V is TRBV10-3 and J is TRBJ2-5; 8 bases are shared with TRBD1. Trimming took 10 bases from V and 5 from J; bases not matched to a gene: 9. The length of the CDR3 is 13 residues. CDR1 is ENHRY and CDR2 is SYGVKD in the germline V gene. CDR3 sequence reads: CATQGAAGETQYF. In DNA, the CDR3 is TGTGCCACCCAGGGGGCGGCGGGGGAGACCCAGTACTTC.

V gene TRBV7-8 combines with J gene TRBJ2-1; TRBD2 agrees at 11 bases. The CDR3 totals 13 residues. The V and J ends lost 7 bases and 12 bases, in that order; junction bases with no gene match: 8. Germline CDR1 reads SGHVS; CDR2 reads FQNEAQ. The CDR3 DNA reads TGTGCCAGCACCATTAGCGGGAGGGCCGGGCAGTTCTTC. It specifies CASTISGRAGQFF.

This clone was seen a handful of times. This rearrangement joins TRBV7-2 to TRBJ2-7, with TRBD1 matching over 9 bases. Germline loops: CDR1 SGHTA, CDR2 FQGNSA. CDR3 size: 15 residues. The trim removed 4 bases at V and 1 base at J, leaving 5 bases unmatched. CDR3 DNA: TGTGCCAGCAGCTCAGGACAGGGGCATTCCTACGAGCAGTACTTC. As protein: CASSSGQGHSYEQYF.

V is TRBV4-1 and J is TRBJ2-1; 12 positions agree with TRBD2. The CDR3 loop spans 21 amino acids. In germline, CDR1 is MGHRA, CDR2 YSYEKL. The J segment lost 7 bases and the V segment lost 0 bases, leaving 19 bases of the junction unmatched. CDR3 coding DNA: TGCGCCAGCAGCCAAGAAGTGCCTAAGGGGGAGACTAGCGGGGGCTTTAATGAGCAGTTCTTC. This translates into CASSQEVPKGETSGGFNEQFF.

The V call is TRBV27, the J call TRBJ2-7, with 8 positions matching TRBD2. Germline V gene sequence: CDR1 MNHEY, CDR2 SMNVEV (reference sequence). V was clipped by 6 bases and J by 0 bases; unmatched bases: 4. The CDR3 length is 14 residues. CDR3 amino acids: CASRDGTSSYEQYF. CDR3 coding DNA: TGTGCCAGCAGAGATGGGACTAGCTCCTACGAGCAGTACTTC.

The rearrangement uses TRBV7-9 and TRBJ1-5; 8 bases map to TRBD1. The CDR3 covers 13 residues. CDR1 is SEHNR, CDR2 FQNEAQ, per germline (reference sequence). V was clipped by 9 bases and J by 5 bases; unmatched bases: 6. DNA of the CDR3: TGTGCCAGTCAGGACAGGGAGCATCAGCCCCAGCATTTT. It codes for CASQDREHQPQHF.

The chain has TRBV11-3 and TRBJ1-4, with unresolved D. CDR1 is SGHNT and CDR2 is YENEEA in the germline V gene. The CDR3 has 14 residues. Trimming took off 0 bases at V and 5 bases at J, with 7 bases between the two ends. The DNA of the CDR3 is TGTGCCAGCAGCTTAGACGAGAAGAATGAAAAACTGTTTTTT. Protein: CASSLDEKNEKLFF.

This chain links TRBV7-9 with TRBJ1-2; possibly TRBD1 for D (5 bases). The CDR3 length is 16 residues. Per germline, CDR1 SEHNR and CDR2 FQNEAQ (reference sequence). Trimming pared 4 bases from V and 5 bases from J, leaving 20 bases between. In DNA form, the CDR3 reads TGTGCCAGCAGCTCACAGGTGACAGTCCGACGGTATGGCTACACCTTC. It encodes CASSSQVTVRRYGYTF.